Given below is one T cell receptor beta chain in context. As yet, its antigen is unknown. This sample stems from a study of shared clonotypes between healthy human individuals. Study-wide findings and caveats: The sole specimen, blood, was sampled, and tissue repertoires likely differ.

Sequencing was performed with immunoSEQ multiplex PCR; in TCRdb, only in-frame clones are kept and a portion is missing. The sample lists about 560,000 clones; roughly four fifths were seen once. None of the donors, who were healthy HIV-negative adults, had recently had acute infections or vaccinations. Sequenced input: PBMCs. This sequence originates from a woman aged 40 to 50 in good health. Some clones in this sample may be carry-over from other donors' samples.

The CDR3 DNA reads TGTGCCTGGAGTCCCGAAGGACTAGCGGGAGCCTACGAGCAGTACTTC. Protein: CAWSPEGLAGAYEQYF. J is TRBJ2-7 and V is TRBV30, with TRBD2 identical over 13 bases. CDR3 length: 16 residues. Germline values: CDR1 GTSNPN, CDR2 SVGIG (reference sequence). V lost 2 bases, J lost 2 bases, and 6 bases stayed unmatched.